This T cell receptor beta chain was captured by sequencing in a study of blood T cell repertoires in COVID-19. Authors' analysis steps: Reference gene primer amplification gave nucleated cell count estimates. Sequenced by immunoSEQ multiplex PCR; TCRdb stores in-frame clones only, minus some. The V and J calls and clone size are taken from that table; D and trimming were inferred from the DNA. Of approximately 75,000 clones detected, 74% appear once; the ten largest clones hold 2.6%. The CDR3 has 21 residues. This TCR came from a human donor with acute or convalescent COVID-19. The donor label of this sample is uncertain. The chain recombines TRBV12-2 with TRBJ1-3; no DNA check was done on the table's D call, TRBD1. TRBV12-2 is a pseudogene locus. The sequenced sample was peripheral blood. The CDR3 spells CASRFGPGRPGDIGSGNTIYF. DNA of the CDR3: TGTGCAAGTCGCTTCGGTCCGGGGCGGCCCGGGGACATAGGCTCTGGAAACACCATATATTTT.